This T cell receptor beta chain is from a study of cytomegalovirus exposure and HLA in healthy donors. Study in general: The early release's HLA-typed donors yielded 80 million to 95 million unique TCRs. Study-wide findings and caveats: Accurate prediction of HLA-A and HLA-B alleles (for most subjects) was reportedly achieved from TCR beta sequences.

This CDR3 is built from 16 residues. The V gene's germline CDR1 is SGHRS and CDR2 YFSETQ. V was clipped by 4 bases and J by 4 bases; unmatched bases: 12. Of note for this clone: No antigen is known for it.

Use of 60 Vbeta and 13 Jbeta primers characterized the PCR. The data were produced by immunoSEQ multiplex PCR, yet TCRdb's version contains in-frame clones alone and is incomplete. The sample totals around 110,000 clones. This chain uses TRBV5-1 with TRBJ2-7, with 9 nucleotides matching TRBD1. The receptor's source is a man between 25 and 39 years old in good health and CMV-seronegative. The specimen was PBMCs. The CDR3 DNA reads TGCGCCAGCAGCCCCGGGCTGGGACAGGGTGATTACGAGCAGTACTTC. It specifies CASSPGLGQGDYEQYF. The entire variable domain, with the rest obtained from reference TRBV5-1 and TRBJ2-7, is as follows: KAGVTQTPRYLIKTRGQQVTLSCSPISGHRSVSWYQQTPGQGLQFLFEYFSETQRNKGNFPGRFSGRQFSNSRSEMNVSTLELGDSALYLCASSPGLGQGDYEQYFGPGTRLTVT.